Listed here are 2 T cell receptor beta chains from one sample, sequenced in a study of T cells in Graves' hyperthyroidism and ophthalmopathy (dated by TCRdb to the late 2010s). The library was made by multiplex PCR. Data came from an Illumina HiSeq 2000. TCR beta CDR3 regions were amplified from RNA transcripts. The TCR CDR3 was subjected to a first round of RT-PCR using the HTBI primer set and the Qiagen OneStep RT-PCR kit. TCRdb trimmed public reads at Q25 via fastp, called clones via MiXCR and kept in-frame beta chains. Duplicate CDR3 protein sequences are folded into a single record with the most common DNA and genes. Across this sample there are roughly 740,000 distinct CDR3 sequences, with 15% to 20% seen only once. About 8.4% of the sample rests with the top ten. The specimen was blood. Source of these receptors: a young man with Graves' hyperthyroidism.

This clonotype was picked up many times. The chain carries TRBV2 and TRBJ2-2; D gene uncertain. The CDR3 runs to 11 residues. Trimming shortened V by 5 bases and J by 8 bases, and 6 bases separated the two germline ends. Germline V gives CDR1 SNHLY, CDR2 FYNNEI. In DNA, the CDR3 is TGTGCCAGCAGTCTCGAGGGGGAGCTGTTTTTT. Protein product: CASSLEGELFF.

As for this clonotype: An end of the junction does not agree with germline; a read error may underlie this. The chain is built from TRBV3-1 and TRBJ2-5, with D uncertain. The germline V gene has CDR1 LGHDT and CDR2 YNNKEL (reference sequence). The CDR3 runs to 12 residues. CDR3 loop: CASSQDESPVDF. CDR3 coding DNA: TGTGCCAGCAGCCAAGACGAGTCCCCCGTGGACTTC.